The present TCR beta chain was sequenced within a study of shared clonotypes between healthy human individuals (dated by TCRdb to the early 2020s). Study-level background: The cohort comprised a couple of women and a few men aged 18 to 49 years. For each donor, CD4 naive and CD4 memory were each given three plates, CD8 naive was given two plates, and CD8 memory was given one plate. To estimate repertoire size and how much clonotypes are shared between individuals, the study performed deep sequencing of blood TCR repertoires from 4 to 6 healthy adults. Different laboratories and diverse techniques were used to prepare libraries and sequence TCR repertoires, to increase sequencing depth and limit assay-specific biases. Between about 0.8 and 8.9 billion PBMCs per donor were obtained by leukapheresis.

Using the deep immunoSEQ assay, multiplex PCR amplified TCR CDR3 regions from genomic DNA. Extracted genomic DNA from each cell subset was distributed evenly across all wells of several immunoSEQ 96-well plates, and each plate was treated as a replicate. For sorted subsets, 150 to 250 ng of genomic DNA, equivalent to 30,000 or so T cell genomes, went into each replicate PCR. Purified libraries were quantified with a Qubit 3.0 fluorometer, sized on a Bioanalyzer 2100, and re-quantified with the KAPA Library Quantification kit. Every immunoSEQ 96-well plate was sequenced on a separate single-read 150-cycle Illumina NextSeq 550 flow cell. As for how the authors treated the data: Because only junctional sequences without quality scores were contained in the immunoSEQ output, filtering matching that applied to full-length reads could not be performed. To assign V/J genes and CDR3, sequences were annotated using PyIR, a Python wrapper for IgBLAST v1.9, with IMGT germline references. Reads were removed for weak V/J assignments (E-value above 1e-6), missing CDR3, stop codons, out-of-frame junctions, or ambiguous translated residues. A V3J clonotype was defined by an identical inferred V gene, J gene, and CDR3 amino acid sequence. Percentage overlap between repertoires was calculated by dividing the number of shared unique clonotypes by the size of the smaller repertoire. RTK rarefaction, the Chao1 estimator, and Recon v2.1 estimates of unobserved clonotypes were used to assess repertoire richness. OLGA was used to compute generation probabilities for all TCRbeta clonotypes that the gDNA method yielded from a few donors. TCRdb carries this immuneACCESS record with in-frame sequences only. Its versions omit some clonotypes, under half of them owing to an unresolved V gene in the studies checked, with the rest unexplained. The DNA was the basis for D and trimming; V, J and clone size are from that table. In all, the sample holds around 720,000 clones, and around 78% of those were seen once. The ten biggest clones cover around 2% of the sample.

The donors were healthy, HIV-negative adults with no recently reported acute infections or vaccinations. Every donor was a Caucasian adult residing in Nashville, Tennessee, USA. CD4+ T cells were enriched by magnetic negative selection, after which naive cells were positively selected on CD45RA and the negative fraction was taken as the memory subset. After blood collection by leukapheresis, PBMCs were isolated using Ficoll-Histopaque density gradient centrifugation and then cryopreserved in the vapor phase of liquid nitrogen. Analytical flow cytometry was used to check the purity and quantity of each magnetically sorted T cell population. Each sorted fraction had its genomic DNA isolated and then quantified by UV absorbance on a Nanodrop 2000c. What the study reported, not specific to this receptor: Even with the large sequencing depth, rarefaction of the sorted-subset datasets indicated that sequencing was incomplete. Higher generation probabilities were observed for clonotypes shared by all four sorted-subset donors than for non-shared clonotypes. Pairwise subsampling indicated that sequencing depth was expected to affect the degree of clonotype sharing among donors. When a handful of donors were compared, the shared fraction of clonotypes was about 5% for naive CD4, more than 3% for naive CD8, 2.3% for memory CD4, and 0.35% to 0.4% for memory CD8. The small number of donors limited the genetic and exposure-history diversity represented. Sampling was limited to blood, and TCR repertoires in tissue likely differ from TCR repertoires in blood. Naive subsets generally had larger estimated clonotype richness than memory subsets.

In the germline V gene, CDR1 corresponds to SGHAT and CDR2 to FQNNGV. The CDR3 measures 14 amino acids from cysteine to phenylalanine. Only the CDR3 DNA is retained, 42 bases long and in frame from the first base. As regards this clone: Its antigen has not been determined. Compared with germline, one end of the junction differs, possibly owing to a read error.

The chain joins TRBV11-2 to TRBJ2-7; the D segment could be TRBD2, given 6 matching bases. The TCR comes from a woman in her thirties in good health. Specimen: memory CD4+ T cells sorted from blood. The sample's cell subset or site label is to be understood as: CD45RA-negative fraction. The sequence in DNA is TGTGCCAGCAGCTCTTGGGGGGTGAATTACGAGCATTACTTC. This sequence encodes CASSSWGVNYEHYF.